Many counts were recorded for the clone carrying this T cell receptor (beta chain). Antigen: not known. This specimen comes from a study of HIV-infected children after antiretroviral therapy interruption. The overall study: Four children interrupted treatment; four stayed on continuous treatment. Findings and caveats of the study: Naive CD4+ sequences overlapped less between time points once interruption began. By the end of treatment interruption, naive CD4+ clonality (Gini) increased.

A 3' RACE protocol on RNA, with unique molecular identifiers, produced the TCR library. One entry per CDR3 protein results from TCRdb running MiXCR on the 3' RACE reads. This repertoire shows approximately 96,000 distinct CDR3 sequences, approximately 6.9% found once; its top ten account for 0.9% to 1.3%. The CDR3 consists of 15 residues. Germline lookup yields CDR1 SGHTA and CDR2 FQGTGA. V shed 1 base and J 2 bases; nucleotides not matched to a gene: 3. Treatment of the sample: PENTA 11 planned treatment interruption arm or continuous ART arm. The source of this sequence is a pool of human donors with HIV. The chain recombines TRBV7-3 with TRBJ2-5, with 8 bases lining up with TRBD1. Sequenced material: CD45RA+ CD4+ T cells from PBMCs, pooled from several time points, taken from a donor given antiretroviral therapy, either interrupted or continuous. As for subset: naive CD4+ CD45RA+ CD45RO- T cells. The CDR3, as DNA: TGTGCCAGCAGCTTAAAGAGGACAGGGCAAGAGACCCAGTACTTC. Protein sequence: CASSLKRTGQETQYF.